These 24 T cell receptor beta chains originate from one sample sequenced in a study of OX40 agonist ivuxolimab in advanced cancers. The method was immunoSEQ multiplex PCR; TCRdb's version includes in-frame clones alone and lacks a portion of them. The sample yields 73,000 or so clones, 86% seen once. The specimen comprised CD4+ or CD8+ T cells sorted from blood, sampled in a trial of the OX40 agonist ivuxolimab. The receptors come from an adult with an advanced solid tumor such as melanoma, head and neck, liver or kidney cancer.

The rearrangement joins TRBV29-1 to TRBJ1-5; tentative D call: TRBD1 (5 bases). Germline lookup yields CDR1 SQVTM and CDR2 ANQGSEA. The V gene lost 6 bases and the J gene lost 1 base, with 13 bases spanning the gap. CDR3 size: 14 residues. For the CDR3, the DNA is TGCAGCGTCAGGGCAGGAGGAAGCAATCAGCCCCAGCATTTT. This encodes CSVRAGGSNQPQHF.

The chain carries TRBV6-1 and TRBJ1-2; D might be TRBD1 (6 bases). V shed 6 bases and J shed 4 bases, with 15 bases lying between them. Per the germline V gene, CDR1 is MNHNS and CDR2 is SASEGT. The CDR3 is 14 residues long. Here the CDR3 DNA reads TGTGCCAGCAGGCCGGGGTGGGGGCCCTATGGCTACACCTTC. Its protein is CASRPGWGPYGYTF.

DNA for the CDR3: TGTGCCAAACAACGCCGGATTGGGGAGAGCTTATTCTCTGGAAACACCATATATTTT. It encodes CAKQRRIGESLFSGNTIYF. The chain employs TRBV9 and TRBJ1-3, with no clear D. The CDR3 runs to 19 residues. Trimming pared 9 bases from V and 0 bases from J, leaving 28 bases between. Germline CDR1 is SGDLS and CDR2 is YYNGEE.

This clone was observed a single time. The V call is TRBV30, the J call TRBJ2-2, with 7 bases identical to TRBD1. Looked up from germline, CDR1 is GTSNPN and CDR2 is SVGIG (reference sequence). The trim removed 1 base at V and 3 bases at J, leaving 5 bases unmatched. CDR3 length: 15 residues. DNA for the CDR3: TGTGCCTGGAGTGAAGGGGGCACTCACACCGGGGAGCTGTTTTTT. As protein: CAWSEGGTHTGELFF.

The J gene is TRBJ2-2, the V gene TRBV9, with TRBD2 identical over 11 bases. The V segment lost 3 bases and the J segment 4 bases; nucleotides outside the gene matches: 5. CDR1 and CDR2 from the germline V gene are SGDLS and YYNGEE. The CDR3 is 16 amino acids. The CDR3 DNA follows: TGTGCCAGCAGCGGCCCTAGCGGGAGGAGCACCGGGGAGCTGTTTTTT. This codes for CASSGPSGRSTGELFF.

The rearrangement uses TRBV5-4 and TRBJ2-3; tentatively, D is TRBD2 (6 bases). The germline CDR1 and CDR2 sequences are SGHNT and YYREEE (reference sequence). The CDR3 extends over 14 amino acids. Trimming stripped 3 bases from V and 8 bases from J, with 16 bases between. The CDR3 DNA follows: TGTGCCAGCAGCTCGCCCCGGGGGACGGTTACGCAGTATTTT. Its translation: CASSSPRGTVTQYF.

This sequence joins TRBV5-1 and TRBJ2-7; 11 nucleotides agree with TRBD2. After removal of 5 bases from V and 6 bases from J, the junction contained 10 bases not matched to a gene. Germline loops: CDR1 SGHRS, CDR2 YFSETQ. CDR3 size: 15 residues. The CDR3 nucleotides are TGCGCCAGCAGTTACGTACTAGCGGGAGCCTCCGAGCAGTACTTC. It specifies CASSYVLAGASEQYF.

The chain joins TRBV28 to TRBJ2-3; 12 bases align to TRBD2. V lost 3 bases, J lost 4 bases, and 2 bases stayed unmatched. Germline CDR1 reads MDHEN; CDR2 reads SYDVKM. CDR3 length: 15 amino acids. CDR3 region: CASSLTSGSADTQYF. DNA of the CDR3: TGTGCCAGCAGTTTGACTAGCGGGAGTGCAGATACGCAGTATTTT.

The chain is built from TRBV10-2 and TRBJ2-7, with 11 positions matching TRBD2. The V gene end was trimmed by 8 bases and the J gene end by 4 bases; junction bases not matched to a gene: 4. CDR1 is WSHSY and CDR2 is SAAADI in the germline V gene. The CDR3 runs 13 residues. CDR3 DNA sequence: TGCGCCAGCTCAGTAGCGGGAGGGTACGAGCAGTACTTC. It codes for CASSVAGGYEQYF.

The chain joins TRBV28 to TRBJ2-4, with D unclear. With 6 bases removed from V and 6 bases from J, the gap between germline ends came to 6 bases. This CDR3 has 11 amino acids. CDR1 MDHEN and CDR2 SYDVKM come from the germline V gene. This chain's CDR3 is CASSLRNIQYF. The CDR3 DNA is TGTGCCAGCAGCCTTCGAAACATTCAGTACTTC.

This sequence joins TRBV7-9 and TRBJ1-4; the D is unclear. Looked up from germline, CDR1 is SEHNR and CDR2 is FQNEAQ (reference sequence). V was pared by 1 base and J by 10 bases, with 13 bases between. The CDR3 extends over 14 amino acids. The CDR3 is CASSLDTGVGKLFF. The CDR3 nucleotides are TGTGCCAGCAGCTTAGACACCGGGGTTGGAAAACTGTTTTTT.

The V and J genes are TRBV11-1 and TRBJ1-5; D unresolved. Germline-derived CDR1 and CDR2 are SGHAT and FQDESV (reference sequence). The CDR3 sequence is 13 residues long. Trimming shortened V by 5 bases and J by 5 bases, and 10 bases separated the two germline ends. This CDR3 reads CASSRGLDQPQHF. CDR3 nucleotides: TGTGCCAGCAGCCGCGGATTAGATCAGCCCCAGCATTTT.

This chain joins TRBV2 and TRBJ1-5, with a possible D match to TRBD1 (6 bases). CDR1 and CDR2 from the germline V gene are SNHLY and FYNNEI. This CDR3 comprises 13 residues. V lost 7 bases, J lost 6 bases, and 13 bases lay in between. CDR3 residues: CASNYRAGQPQHF. CDR3 DNA sequence: TGTGCCAGCAACTACAGGGCGGGTCAGCCCCAGCATTTT.

The chain joins TRBV30 to TRBJ1-5; 8 nucleotides line up with TRBD1. Germline V lookup: CDR1 GTSNPN, CDR2 SVGIG (reference sequence). The CDR3 has 16 amino acids. J lost 2 bases, V lost 0 bases, and 6 bases had no gene match. CDR3 amino acids: CAWSVDRGPGNQPQHF. The CDR3 DNA is TGTGCCTGGAGTGTAGACAGGGGACCTGGCAATCAGCCCCAGCATTTT.

The V and J genes are TRBV7-9 and TRBJ2-7; TRBD1 matches at 7 bases. The CDR3 totals 14 residues. The J segment lost 1 base and the V segment lost 1 base, leaving 1 base of the junction unmatched. Germline V gene lookup returns CDR1 SEHNR and CDR2 FQNEAQ (reference sequence). The CDR3 reads CASSLGTGSYEQYF. The CDR3 DNA sequence: TGTGCCAGCAGCTTAGGGACAGGTTCCTACGAGCAGTACTTC.

This clone has a single count. This rearrangement joins TRBV16 to TRBJ2-2; D gene ambiguous. V shed 0 bases and J shed 0 bases, with 5 bases lying between them. This CDR3 region has 15 residues. The V gene's germline CDR1 is KGHSY and CDR2 FQNENV. The CDR3 DNA sequence: TGTGCCAGCAGCCAATCTTCGGCGAACACCGGGGAGCTGTTTTTT. The encoded protein is CASSQSSANTGELFF.

The chain recombines TRBV2 with TRBJ1-2; D may be TRBD1 (6 bases). CDR3 length: 13 amino acids. Germline CDR1 SNHLY, CDR2 FYNNEI. With 4 bases removed from V and 7 bases from J, the gap between germline ends came to 13 bases. Here the CDR3 DNA reads TGTGCCAGCAGTGCGGCAAGGGACATTGGCTACACCTTC. Its protein is CASSAARDIGYTF.

The chain carries TRBV27 and TRBJ2-7; D is undetermined. The ends were cut back, 3 bases at V and 6 bases at J, with 18 bases in the middle. From germline, CDR1 is MNHEY and CDR2 SMNVEV (reference sequence). The CDR3 covers 15 residues. The CDR3 loop reads CASSFRPPRGFEQYF. In nucleotides, the CDR3 is TGTGCCAGCAGTTTCCGGCCCCCCCGAGGATTCGAGCAGTACTTC.

V is TRBV7-3 and J is TRBJ2-2, with TRBD1 matching over 7 bases. Germline CDR1 SGHTA, CDR2 FQGTGA. Trimming cost V 4 bases and J 1 base; bases outside gene matches: 6. CDR3 size: 16 residues. The CDR3 DNA follows: TGTGCCAGCAGCTCGCCGGGACAGAGGAACACCGGGGAGCTGTTTTTT. It specifies CASSSPGQRNTGELFF.

The chain recombines TRBV7-2 with TRBJ2-2; no definite D call. The CDR3 spans 14 residues. In germline, CDR1 is SGHTA, CDR2 FQGNSA. V was clipped by 0 bases and J by 0 bases, with 2 bases between them. This CDR3 reads CASSLAANTGELFF. The CDR3 region has the DNA TGTGCCAGCAGCTTAGCAGCGAACACCGGGGAGCTGTTTTTT.

This clone showed up just once. The gene calls are TRBV28 and TRBJ2-5; 7 nucleotides agree with TRBD1. Germline CDR1 MDHEN, CDR2 SYDVKM. This CDR3 has 13 amino acids. V was clipped by 8 bases and J by 5 bases; unmatched bases: 8. CDR3 sequence reads: CASLRGGRETQYF. The CDR3 DNA is TGTGCCAGCCTCCGAGGGGGCAGGGAGACCCAGTACTTC. Full variable domain (remainder filled in from reference TRBV28 and TRBJ2-5): DVKVTQSSRYLVKRTGEKVFLECVQDMDHENMFWYRQDPGLGLRLIYFSYDVKMKEKGDIPEGYSVSREKKERFSLILESASTNQTSMYLCASLRGGRETQYFGPGTRLLVL.

The chain uses TRBV6-1 and TRBJ1-4, with 9 positions matching TRBD1. The CDR3 is 15 residues long. CDR1 MNHNS and CDR2 SASEGT come from the germline V gene. V shed 6 bases and J 7 bases; nucleotides not matched to a gene: 9. The CDR3 DNA sequence: TGTGCCAGCAGCCCCACAGGGGGCAGAGGTGAAAAACTGTTTTTT. It specifies CASSPTGGRGEKLFF.

V is TRBV15 and J is TRBJ2-2, with D perhaps assigned TRBD1 or TRBD2 (5 bases each). V lost 7 bases and J 7 bases, leaving 19 bases between the germline ends. This CDR3 has 15 amino acids. Germline CDR1 and CDR2: LNHNV and YYDKDF (reference sequence). The CDR3 here is CATKGEGDLHGELFF. Written as DNA, the CDR3 is TGTGCCACCAAGGGAGAAGGGGATCTTCACGGGGAGCTGTTTTTT.

This chain connects TRBV4-3 to TRBJ2-7; TRBD1 might be the D (6 bases). Between the trimmed V and J ends, which lost 0 bases and 0 bases, there was a span of 9 bases. There are 15 residues in the CDR3. In germline, CDR1 is LGHNA, CDR2 YSLEER. CDR3 sequence: CASSQDQGFSYEQYF. CDR3 nucleotide sequence: TGCGCCAGCAGCCAAGATCAGGGGTTCTCCTACGAGCAGTACTTC.